This TCR beta chain emerged from a study of T cells after yellow fever vaccination. Via MiXCR, TCRdb re-called the 5' RACE reads, giving one row per CDR3 protein. The table includes 350,000 to 450,000 distinct CDR3 sequences, about 17% detected once. The V end lost 3 bases, the J end lost 2 bases, and 13 bases lay between the germline ends. Germline assignment: CDR1 MNHEY and CDR2 SMNVEV (reference sequence). The CDR3 contains 16 residues. The chain recombines TRBV27 with TRBJ2-2, with D uncertain. The receptor comes from a man aged 18 to 29 who received the YFV17D yellow fever vaccine. This material consisted of PBMCs, taken before the yellow fever booster vaccination. The DNA of the CDR3 is TGTGCCAGCAGTTTGGGGAATACAGTAAACACCGGGGAGCTGTTTTTT. It codes for CASSLGNTVNTGELFF.